These 20 T cell receptor beta chains originate from one sample sequenced in a study of esophageal squamous cell carcinoma under preoperative chemotherapy. Documented time point: after preoperative PTX-NDP chemotherapy. TCRdb reanalysed the PCR reads using MiXCR and keeps one entry per CDR3 protein. The data show around 34,000 distinct CDR3 sequences, under 60% seen once. The sample here was taken from a patient given preoperative chemotherapy. The receptors here all came from a human donor with esophageal squamous cell carcinoma. The donor label of this sample is uncertain.

In the case of this clonotype: The junction does not match germline at one end; this may be a read error. J is TRBJ2-3 and V is TRBV27; D possibly corresponds to TRBD1 (6 bases). The CDR3 length is 16 residues. Per germline, CDR1 MNHEY and CDR2 SMNVEV (reference sequence). The CDR3 region is CASSPMGACAKDMQYF. CDR3 nucleotides: TGTGCCAGCAGTCCAATGGGGGCGTGTGCCAAAGATATGCAGTACTTT.

This clonotype was counted many times. The rearrangement links TRBV7-2 to TRBJ1-4; TRBD1 matches at 9 bases. Germline CDR1 reads SGHTA; CDR2 reads FQGNSA. The CDR3 runs 15 residues. J lost 8 bases, V lost 5 bases, and 9 bases had no gene match. CDR3 protein: CASSVQGASGEKLFF. The DNA for the CDR3 is TGTGCCAGCAGCGTACAGGGGGCTAGCGGAGAAAAACTGTTTTTT.

This clonotype was recorded only once. This sequence joins TRBV25-1 and TRBJ2-5, with TRBD2 matching over 8 bases. V was pared by 2 bases and J by 5 bases, with 4 bases of the junction left unmatched. Germline CDR1 MGHDK, CDR2 SYGVNS. The CDR3 totals 14 residues. In DNA form, the CDR3 reads TGTGCCAGCAGTGAACGGGGGGGTTACGAGACCCAGTACTTC. Amino acid sequence: CASSERGGYETQYF.

For this clonotype: One end of the junction varies from germline; a read error may be responsible. The chain has TRBV7-6 and TRBJ2-4; 8 nucleotides agree with TRBD2. Germline V gene data show CDR1 as SGHVS and CDR2 as FNYEAQ. The CDR3 runs 14 residues. This CDR3 reads CAITGGGAKNIQYF. In DNA form, the CDR3 reads TGTGCCATCACGGGGGGGGGGGCCAAAAACATTCAGTACTTT.

The V call is TRBV12-3 or TRBV12-4, the J call TRBJ2-3; either TRBD1 or TRBD2 may fit D (5 bases each). The CDR3 contains 14 residues. The germline V and J ends were trimmed by 5 bases and 7 bases, with 16 bases remaining between them. The CDR3 region is CASSGSRDVNTQYF. The CDR3 DNA sequence: TGTGCCAGCAGTGGGTCCCGGGACGTCAATACGCAGTATTTT.

Points on this clonotype: At one end the junction does not follow the germline gene, possibly because of a read error. This rearrangement joins TRBV7-2 to TRBJ2-2, with D perhaps TRBD2 (6 bases). The germline V gene has CDR1 SGHTA and CDR2 FQGNSA. The CDR3 loop spans 15 amino acids. CDR3 nucleotide sequence: TGTGCCAGCAGATTAGCGGTTGTGAGCACAGAGGCGCTGTATTTT. This gives the protein CASRLAVVSTEALYF.

As to this clonotype: A read error may account for a junction end that differs from germline. The chain employs TRBV11-2 and TRBJ2-4; tentative D call: TRBD2 (6 bases). Germline CDR1 and CDR2: SGHAT and FQNNGV. The CDR3 spans 14 residues. The DNA of the CDR3 is TGTCGCAGCACGGGGACGGGAGCCAAAAATATTCAGTACTTC. Its translation: CRSTGTGAKNIQYF.

The genes are TRBV6-1 and TRBJ2-4; TRBD1 or TRBD2 may be the D gene (5 bases each). Germline CDR1 is MNHNS and CDR2 is SASEGT. This CDR3 spans 15 amino acids. Deletions cut 8 bases from V and 13 bases from J, with 27 bases between. The CDR3 sequence is CASETGLGANDTQYF. The CDR3 DNA reads as TGTGCCAGCGAAACGGGGCTGGGAGCCAACGACACGCAGTACTTC.

The gene calls are TRBV11-2 and TRBJ2-4, with 10 bases identical to TRBD1. V lost 4 bases, J lost 0 bases, and 9 bases stayed unmatched. From germline, CDR1 is SGHAT and CDR2 FQNNGV. The CDR3 spans 18 residues. CDR3 sequence: CASSSDRGRPLAKNIQYF. Written as DNA, the CDR3 is TGTGCCAGCAGCTCAGACAGGGGGCGTCCCCTAGCCAAAAACATTCAGTACTTC.

This clonotype was observed many times. The chain couples TRBV11-1 to TRBJ1-1; the D is unclear. CDR1 SGHAT and CDR2 FQDESV come from the germline V gene (reference sequence). Trimming took 2 bases from V and 4 from J, leaving 11 bases between them. This CDR3 is 14 amino acids long. The CDR3 sequence is CASSLLGGPTEAFF. Written as DNA, the CDR3 is TGTGCCAGCAGCTTACTTGGCGGGCCCACTGAAGCTTTCTTT.

The V and J genes are TRBV6-1 and TRBJ2-3; D may correspond to TRBD1 or TRBD2 (6 bases each). The J call is uncertain, as TRBJ2-7 better fits the DNA end. The V gene's germline CDR1 is MNHNS and CDR2 SASEGT. The CDR3 is 15 residues long. In nucleotides, the CDR3 is TGTGCCAGTCAAAAGGGGCCGGGGGCCCACGATACGCAGTACTTC. Amino acids: CASQKGPGAHDTQYF.

For this clonotype: A junction boundary mismatches the germline segment, possibly from a read error. The chain recombines TRBV7-8 with TRBJ2-4; D assignment may be TRBD1 or TRBD2 (5 bases each). The V gene's germline CDR1 is SGHVS and CDR2 FQNEAQ. CDR3 length: 16 residues. CDR3 loop: CASRNPGLGPKNTQYF. DNA for the CDR3: TGTGCCAGCCGCAACCCGGGGCTGGGGCCCAAAAACACTCAGTACTTT.

V gene TRBV6-1 combines with J gene TRBJ2-3; D tentatively reads TRBD1 or TRBD2 (7 bases each). The better agreement between TRBJ2-7 and the DNA end casts doubt on the J call. Germline assignment: CDR1 MNHNS and CDR2 SASEGT. There are 16 residues in the CDR3. The CDR3 loop is CASSLTEGGGTDTQYF. DNA of the CDR3: TGTGCCAGCAGTCTCACGGAGGGGGGAGGGACAGATACGCAGTACTTC.

This clonotype came up a few times. The chain combines TRBV12-3 or TRBV12-4 with TRBJ2-1, with a possible D match to TRBD2 (6 bases). V was shortened by 6 bases and J by 0 bases, with 12 bases between the two germline ends. This CDR3 has 15 residues. As DNA, the CDR3 is TGTGCCAGCAGGGAACTAGCAAGCTCCTACAATGAGCAGTTCTTC. This gives the protein CASRELASSYNEQFF.

Of note for this clonotype: The junction departs from the called germline gene at one end, perhaps through a read error. The chain employs TRBV7-8 and TRBJ2-6; D perhaps matches TRBD1 (6 bases). This CDR3 region has 13 residues. CDR1 SGHVS and CDR2 FQNEAQ come from the germline V gene. The CDR3 is CASSFAGANDQNF. The CDR3 DNA reads as TGTGCCAGCAGCTTTGCAGGGGCCAACGACCAGAATTTC.

Of note for this clonotype: Mismatch with germline at one junction end may stem from a read error. The chain couples TRBV7-3 to TRBJ2-3, with D possibly TRBD2 on 5 matching bases. CDR1 is SGHTA, CDR2 FQGTGA, per germline. The CDR3 has 15 residues. In nucleotides, the CDR3 is TGTGCCAGCAGCTTGGGCGCGCGGGCCAAAGATATGCAGTATTTC. Amino acid sequence: CASSLGARAKDMQYF.

V is TRBV7-6 and J is TRBJ2-1; no firm D call. CDR3 size: 16 residues. The germline CDR1 and CDR2 sequences are SGHVS and FNYEAQ. The ends were cut back, 2 bases at V and 2 bases at J, with 13 bases in the middle. The CDR3 DNA is TGTGCCAGCAGCTTAATAGGACCCGACCCCTACAATGAGCAGTTCTTC. Its protein product is CASSLIGPDPYNEQFF.

This chain links TRBV7-3 with TRBJ2-3, with a possible D match to TRBD1 (7 bases). The DNA end favors TRBJ2-5, so the J call may be wrong. CDR1 and CDR2 from the germline V gene are SGHTA and FQGTGA. The CDR3 covers 15 residues. In DNA form, the CDR3 reads TGTGCCGCGGGGCAAGGGGGCCGTGACCCAGATACCCAGTACTTC. Its translation is CAAGQGGRDPDTQYF.

Here the CDR3 reads CASSSWAGGAGELFF. As DNA, the CDR3 is TGTGCCAGCAGTTCTTGGGCAGGGGGTGCCGGGGAGCTGTTTTTT. The chain is built from TRBV27 and TRBJ2-2, with 7 bases fitting TRBD1. CDR3 length: 15 amino acids. The germline CDR1 and CDR2 sequences are MNHEY and SMNVEV (reference sequence). Germline trimming cut 4 bases from V and 6 bases from J; bases unmatched to any gene: 8.

A remark on this clonotype: Given the absence of the conserved phenylalanine or tryptophan at the CDR3 end, a read error is likely. The chain recombines TRBV7-2 with TRBJ2-5, with D perhaps being TRBD1 or TRBD2 (5 bases each). V was shortened by 0 bases and J by 9 bases, with 17 bases between the two germline ends. Germline V gives CDR1 SGHTA, CDR2 FQGNSA. This CDR3 has 15 amino acids. CDR3 nucleotides: TGTGCCAGCAGCTTAGCTAGACAGTTGGGGGAGTCCCAGTACTCG. It specifies CASSLARQLGESQYS.